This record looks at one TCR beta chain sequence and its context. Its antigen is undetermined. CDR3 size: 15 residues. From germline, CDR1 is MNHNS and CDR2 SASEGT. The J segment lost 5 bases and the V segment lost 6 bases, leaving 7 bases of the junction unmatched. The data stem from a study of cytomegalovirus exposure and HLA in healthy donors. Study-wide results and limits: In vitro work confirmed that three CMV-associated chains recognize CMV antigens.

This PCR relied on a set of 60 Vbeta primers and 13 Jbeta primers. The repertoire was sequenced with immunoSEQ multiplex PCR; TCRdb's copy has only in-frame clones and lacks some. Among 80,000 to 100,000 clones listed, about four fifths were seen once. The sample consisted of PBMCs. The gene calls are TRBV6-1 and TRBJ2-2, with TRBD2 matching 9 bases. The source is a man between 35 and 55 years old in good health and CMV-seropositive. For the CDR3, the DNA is TGTGCCAGCAGAGGGACTAGCTATTCTACCGGGGAGCTGTTTTTT. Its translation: CASRGTSYSTGELFF.